Listed below are T cell receptor beta chains from one sample, sequenced in a study of cytomegalovirus exposure and HLA in healthy donors. The assay was immunoSEQ multiplex PCR, and TCRdb's table has in-frame clones only and misses some. Its table records 55,000 to 85,000 clones. The sequencing input was PBMCs. All receptors derive from a female donor in good health and CMV-seropositive. CDR3s include the opening cysteine and the closing phenylalanine or tryptophan. D genes are given only for firm matches.

j_call	v_call	d_call	cdr3_aa	cdr3_nt
TRBJ1-2	TRBV6-5	.	CASSYIQTSNYGYTF	TGTGCCAGCAGTTACATCCAGACTTCTAACTATGGCTACACCTTC
TRBJ2-5	TRBV28	TRBD1	CASSFGTGQETQYF	TGTGCCAGCAGTTTTGGGACAGGCCAAGAGACCCAGTACTTC
TRBJ1-1	TRBV6-5	TRBD1	CASSSGTGVNTEAFF	TGTGCCAGCAGTTCCGGGACAGGGGTGAACACTGAAGCTTTCTTT
TRBJ1-5	TRBV19	TRBD1	CASSQGQGSVQPQHF	TGTGCCAGTAGTCAGGGACAGGGTTCGGTTCAGCCCCAGCATTTT
TRBJ1-5	TRBV7-9	TRBD1	CASSLGGGQANQPQHF	TGTGCCAGCAGCTTAGGGGGAGGACAGGCCAATCAGCCCCAGCATTTT
TRBJ1-6	TRBV30	TRBD1	CAWRTRDRDSPLHF	TGTGCCTGGAGGACCCGGGACAGGGATTCACCCCTCCACTTT
TRBJ2-5	TRBV5-4	TRBD2	CASSLTRGGGGETQYF	TGTGCCAGCAGCTTGACCCGGGGGGGTGGGGGAGAGACCCAGTACTTC
TRBJ1-1	TRBV4-3	TRBD1	CASSQGQGAGNTEAFF	TGCGCCAGCAGCCAAGGACAGGGGGCTGGAAACACTGAAGCTTTCTTT
TRBJ2-3	TRBV4-3	.	CASSQDGGGRADTQYF	TGCGCCAGCAGCCAAGACGGGGGAGGAAGGGCAGATACGCAGTATTTT
TRBJ1-1	TRBV28	TRBD1	CASGKQGAPRTEAFF	TGTGCCAGCGGGAAACAGGGGGCCCCGAGGACTGAAGCTTTCTTT
TRBJ2-7	TRBV7-6	.	CASGSGSYEQYF	TGTGCCAGCGGGTCAGGCAGCTACGAGCAGTACTTC
TRBJ2-5	TRBV5-4	TRBD2	CASSLGTSGIWETQYF	TGTGCCAGCAGCCTCGGGACTAGCGGGATTTGGGAGACCCAGTACTTC
TRBJ2-7	TRBV11-2	.	CASSLARAYEQYF	TGTGCCAGCAGCTTAGCCAGGGCCTACGAGCAGTACTTC
TRBJ2-7	TRBV28	TRBD2	CASTLTSGGAIYEQYF	TGTGCCAGCACCCTTACCAGCGGGGGGGCAATATACGAGCAGTACTTC
TRBJ1-1	TRBV13	.	CASSLPRGTEAFF	TGTGCCAGCAGCTTGCCGCGCGGCACTGAAGCTTTCTTT
TRBJ1-1	TRBV9	TRBD1	CASSARTGGSSDTEAFF	TGTGCCAGCAGCGCAAGGACAGGGGGCTCCAGCGACACTGAAGCTTTCTTT
TRBJ2-5	TRBV28	TRBD2	CASGMTSGRPRETQYF	TGTGCCAGCGGAATGACTAGCGGGAGACCCAGGGAGACCCAGTACTTC